The clone carrying this T cell receptor beta chain has just a few counts. This sample was included in a study of T-cell reconstitution after alpha-beta-depleted transplantation in children. V was shortened by 2 bases and J by 7 bases, with 5 bases between the two germline ends. The CDR3 covers 11 residues. Per the germline V gene, CDR1 is SGHVS and CDR2 is FQNEAQ. Unique molecular identifiers were incorporated when the TCRbeta library was constructed. MiXCR, applied by TCRdb to the PCR reads, yields one record per CDR3 protein. The data contain about 230,000 distinct CDR3 sequences, about a tenth of them singletons.

The TCR originated in a human donor who donated a stem cell graft to a child with acute lymphoblastic leukemia. The J gene is TRBJ2-5, the V gene TRBV7-8, with unresolved D. The sequencing used PBMCs from the stem cell graft donor, collected from the stem cell graft. In nucleotides, the CDR3 is TGTGCCAGCAGCTTAAGCCCGACCCAGTACTTC. Protein: CASSLSPTQYF.